The clone carrying this TCR beta chain showed up just once. These data come from a study of T cell clones after liver transplantation. Study information: Liver transplant recipients had immunosuppression withdrawal attempted within 2 years. TCRbeta sequencing after a pre-transplant mixed lymphocyte reaction identified graft-donor-reactive clones, later tracked in post-transplant blood. Three of eight recipients were HCV-positive; others had non-autoimmune, non-viral indications. Patients counted as tolerant after at least one year off all immunosuppression, enzymes not exceeding twice normal.

Germline CDR1 MNHEY, CDR2 SMNVEV (reference sequence). With 5 bases removed from V and 2 bases from J, the gap between germline ends came to 28 bases. The CDR3 length is 19 residues. Measured with immunoSEQ multiplex PCR; TCRdb has only the in-frame clones, and not every one. The table has some 34,000 clones, around 96% seen once; the top ten hold 26%. Sequencing used CD8+ T cells from blood, obtained 12 months after liver transplant. The TCR comes from a human patient who received a liver transplant. Some of the T cells might come from the graft donor. The chain joins TRBV27 to TRBJ2-7, with a tentative D call TRBD2 (6 bases). The DNA of the CDR3 is TGTGCCAGCAGTCTAAAGCCCGCGTTGGGGTTAGGGACTCCCTACGAGCAGTACTTC. It specifies CASSLKPALGLGTPYEQYF.